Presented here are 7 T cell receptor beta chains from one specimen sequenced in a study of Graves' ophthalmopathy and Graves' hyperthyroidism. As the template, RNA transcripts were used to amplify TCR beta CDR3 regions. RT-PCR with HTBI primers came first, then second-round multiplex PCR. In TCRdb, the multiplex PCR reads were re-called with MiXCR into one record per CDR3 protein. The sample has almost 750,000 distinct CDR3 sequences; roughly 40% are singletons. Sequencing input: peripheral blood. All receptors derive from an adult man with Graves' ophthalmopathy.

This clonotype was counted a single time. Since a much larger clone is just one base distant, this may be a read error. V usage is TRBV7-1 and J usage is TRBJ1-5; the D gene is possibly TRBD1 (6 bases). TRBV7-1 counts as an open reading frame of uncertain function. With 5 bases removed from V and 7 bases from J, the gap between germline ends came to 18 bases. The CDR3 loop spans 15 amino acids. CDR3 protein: CASSGGHRGSQPQHF. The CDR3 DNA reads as TGTGCCAGCAGCGGGGGACATCGAGGGTCCCAGCCCCAGCATTTT.

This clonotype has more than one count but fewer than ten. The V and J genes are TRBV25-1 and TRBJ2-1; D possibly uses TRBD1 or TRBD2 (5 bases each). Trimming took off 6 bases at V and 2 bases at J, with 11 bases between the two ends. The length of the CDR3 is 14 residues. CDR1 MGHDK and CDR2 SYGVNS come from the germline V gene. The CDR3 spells CASSGREPYNEQFF. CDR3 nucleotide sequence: TGTGCCAGCAGCGGCAGGGAGCCCTACAATGAGCAGTTCTTC.

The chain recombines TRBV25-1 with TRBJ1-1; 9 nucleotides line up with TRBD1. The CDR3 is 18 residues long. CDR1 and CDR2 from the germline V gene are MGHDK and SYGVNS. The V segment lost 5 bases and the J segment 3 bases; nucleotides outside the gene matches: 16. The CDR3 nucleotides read TGTGCCAGCAGTTACACACCGGGACAGGGTGTCGGGGACACTGAAGCTTTCTTT. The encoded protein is CASSYTPGQGVGDTEAFF. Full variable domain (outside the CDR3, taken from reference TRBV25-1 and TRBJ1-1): EADIYQTPRYLVIGTGKKITLECSQTMGHDKMYWYQQDPGMELHLIHYSYGVNSTEKGDLSSESTVSRIRTEHFPLTLESARPSHTSQYLCASSYTPGQGVGDTEAFFGQGTRLTVV.

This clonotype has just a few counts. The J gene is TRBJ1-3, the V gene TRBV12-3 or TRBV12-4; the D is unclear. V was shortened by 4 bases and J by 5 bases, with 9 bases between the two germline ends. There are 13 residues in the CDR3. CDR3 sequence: CASSSSIRNTIYF. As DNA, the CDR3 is TGTGCCAGCAGTTCTAGTATAAGAAACACCATATATTTT.

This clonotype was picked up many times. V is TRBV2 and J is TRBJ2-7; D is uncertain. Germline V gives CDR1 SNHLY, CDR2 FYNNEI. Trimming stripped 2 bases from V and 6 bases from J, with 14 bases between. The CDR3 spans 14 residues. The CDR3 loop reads CASSELRTLGEQYF. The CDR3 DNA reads TGTGCCAGCAGTGAACTCAGAACCCTTGGCGAGCAGTACTTC.

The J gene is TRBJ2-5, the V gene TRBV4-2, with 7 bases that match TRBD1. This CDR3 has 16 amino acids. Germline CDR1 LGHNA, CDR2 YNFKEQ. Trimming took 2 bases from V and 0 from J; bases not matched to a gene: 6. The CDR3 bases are TGTGCCAGCAGCCAACAGGGGGTCTTGAACCAAGAGACCCAGTACTTC. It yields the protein CASSQQGVLNQETQYF.

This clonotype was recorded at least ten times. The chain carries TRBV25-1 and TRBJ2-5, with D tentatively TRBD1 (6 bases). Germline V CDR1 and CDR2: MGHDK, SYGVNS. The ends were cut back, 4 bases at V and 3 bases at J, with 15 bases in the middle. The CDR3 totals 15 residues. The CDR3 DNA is TGTGCCAGCAGTGCTCGGACAGCAGCAGAAGAGACCCAGTACTTC. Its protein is CASSARTAAEETQYF.